The entry that follows covers one T cell receptor (beta chain) sequence. Its antigen specificity is not known. No per-base quality is available; no much larger clone lies one base away. From the cysteine up to the phenylalanine, the CDR3 has a length of 17 residues. The CDR3 DNA has 51 bases and is translated from base 1. Taken from the germline V gene, the CDR1 and CDR2 loops are SGHAT and FQNNGV. Library prep was done by multiplex PCR. Sequencing was carried out with an Illumina HiSeq 4000. TCR beta libraries were built with iRepertoire HTBI primers and Arm-PCR amplification of CDR3 regions. PCR products were gel purified before sequencing. Regarding the original processing steps: Gene usage analysis of CDR3 amino acid clonotypes relied on the 60 or so TRBV and 12 to 15 TRBJ segments identified across samples. Filtered high-quality paired reads were merged into contigs using COPE and FqMerger. BLAST was used to align contigs to the IMGT TRBV, TRBD and TRBJ reference genes, and CDR3 was defined following IMGT. Clonotypes above 0.1% frequency were classified as highly expanded clones. Shannon entropy served as the measure of repertoire diversity, while the Gini coefficient captured V-J evenness. A clonotype found in more than one individual was treated as public. In TCRdb, the public reads were trimmed at Q25 with fastp and aligned with MiXCR, with productive beta chains retained. Duplicate CDR3 protein sequences are folded into a single record with the most common DNA and genes. TCRdb, rather than the study authors, made the V and J calls. The sample data list about 530,000 distinct CDR3 sequences, and around 16% of these were observed just once. Around 25% of the sample is held by the ten biggest clonotypes.

These data belong to a study of regulatory T cells in long-lasting Graves disease listed by TCRdb under 2021. In terms of the full investigation: Patients with newly diagnosed Graves' disease had been on antithyroid drugs for under 3 months. Persistent Graves' disease patients were compared with newly diagnosed Graves' disease patients by peripheral blood TCR sequencing and RNA sequencing. The study was registered as a clinical trial and conducted in China. A total of roughly 35 samples underwent TCR sequencing: roughly 13 from persistent and some 20 from newly diagnosed Graves' disease patients. Paper-wide results and their limitations: The authors acknowledged the small sample size as a limitation that may reduce accuracy. Persistent disease showed preferential use of TRBV28, TRBJ1-2 and TRBJ2-5, whereas newly diagnosed disease favored TRBV20-1 and TRBJ2-1. Persistent patients shared more public clonotypes among themselves (around 3,000) than newly diagnosed patients did (about 900). Compared with newly diagnosed patients, persistent Graves' disease patients had lower TCR Shannon entropy and fewer highly expanded clones, which suggests clonal expansion. Only peripheral blood was studied, because thyroid tissue, the primary lesion, was inaccessible. Only the TCR beta chain was sequenced and analyzed.

According to the study, the label for this sample's time point signals: newly diagnosed GD, antithyroid drugs for less than 3 months. For both TCR sequencing and RNA sequencing, RNA was extracted from PBMCs in TRIzol. The diagnosis of Graves' disease was made according to American Thyroid Association guidelines. Patients for the study were recruited at an endocrinology department in Xi'an, China. Each patient gave 8.5 to 9.5 milliliters of peripheral blood, collected in an EDTA anticoagulant tube. Ficoll Paque Plus density gradient separation was used to isolate PBMCs, and no further T cell sorting was done. An Agilent 2100 Bioanalyzer and agarose gel were used to check RNA quality, and a NanoDrop 2000 was used to measure RNA concentration. This sample also belongs to another study, concerning T cells in Graves' hyperthyroidism and ophthalmopathy. The second study's authors report: A patient counted as having stable Graves' hyperthyroidism if no progression to ophthalmopathy occurred over 18 months of follow-up. The hyperthyroidism patients were between 18 and 65 years old and newly diagnosed, with a disease duration of less than 2 months. Exclusion was applied to patients with uncontrolled infections, other autoimmune diseases, pregnancy or lactation. Diagnoses were established on the basis of clinical symptoms, serum thyroxine and TRAb, thyroid ultrasound, and orbital computed tomography. For the first round of RT-PCR on the TCR CDR3, the HTBI primer set was used together with the Qiagen OneStep RT-PCR kit. Blood samples also contained most of the expanded thyroid clonotypes (frequency above 0.001), which suggests that blood repertoires may reflect thyroid immune responses. Ophthalmopathy was separated from stable hyperthyroidism by a 13 V-J signature model, with just over 85% sensitivity and just over 81% specificity obtained in cross-validation and 80%/75% obtained in testing. In validation, the model predicted progression to ophthalmopathy a median of about 6.8 months before onset, with approximately 70% sensitivity and roughly 73% specificity. TCR V-J signatures able to tell the groups apart were searched for in a discovery cohort of 90 to 100 patients, of whom more than 40 had Graves' ophthalmopathy and roughly 58 had stable Graves' hyperthyroidism. An independent validation cohort of 18 to 20 hyperthyroidism patients and approximately 17 patients who later progressed to ophthalmopathy tested prospective prediction of ophthalmopathy. The approximately 90 discovery patients were randomly split 7:3 into training and test sets. In roughly six Graves' hyperthyroidism patients, the study also compared T-cell repertoires from thyroid tissue with T-cell repertoires from blood. Once sampling was done, hyperthyroidism patients were given methimazole at a starting dose of 30 mg daily, whereas ophthalmopathy patients were given high-dose intravenous methylprednisolone. Libraries were constructed in a second round of multiplex PCR, after which size selection and purification were performed. Sequencing of the libraries was done on an Illumina HiSeq2000 using paired-end 100 bp reads. Raw data were processed with SOAPnuke, discarding reads with adapters, uncalled bases, mean Phred below 15, or no exact constant-primer or identifier match. COPE v1.2.5 was used to merge the high-quality paired reads, and each unique nucleotide sequence was defined as a clonotype. Clonotypes were aligned to IMGT TRBV, TRBD and TRBJ reference segments using MiTCR v1.1. The analysis was restricted to V-J combinations with a frequency above 0.0001, which together covered approximately 99% of the repertoires. The TCS score was defined as the ratio of F50 (clonal expansion) to E x V (chaos), calculated using BLOSUM62-based TCRdist between CDR3 peptides within each V-J. Welch's t-statistics and random forest reduced roughly 540 V-J features to roughly 13, which were used in a naive Bayes classifier (R e1071). No statistical method was used to set the sample size in advance, and investigators knew the group allocation. According to the paper, TCR Vbeta CDR3 sequencing was carried out on approximately 140 peripheral blood samples, which came from approximately 43 ophthalmopathy, around 75 hyperthyroidism and approximately 17 progressor patients.

This receptor was identified in a woman aged 40 to 65 with Graves disease. Donor details come from another sample of the same person, matched by shared clones. The material sequenced was peripheral blood mononuclear cells (PBMCs), taken at new diagnosis, from a patient treated with antithyroid drugs. The rearrangement combines TRBV11-2 with TRBJ2-5; TRBD2 could be the D gene, as 6 bases match. The J call may be in error: the DNA end matches TRBJ2-7 better. The nucleotides read TGTGCCAGCAGCCAAGATATAGGGAGGACTACCTTTTACGAGCAGTACTTC. The resulting protein is CASSQDIGRTTFYEQYF.